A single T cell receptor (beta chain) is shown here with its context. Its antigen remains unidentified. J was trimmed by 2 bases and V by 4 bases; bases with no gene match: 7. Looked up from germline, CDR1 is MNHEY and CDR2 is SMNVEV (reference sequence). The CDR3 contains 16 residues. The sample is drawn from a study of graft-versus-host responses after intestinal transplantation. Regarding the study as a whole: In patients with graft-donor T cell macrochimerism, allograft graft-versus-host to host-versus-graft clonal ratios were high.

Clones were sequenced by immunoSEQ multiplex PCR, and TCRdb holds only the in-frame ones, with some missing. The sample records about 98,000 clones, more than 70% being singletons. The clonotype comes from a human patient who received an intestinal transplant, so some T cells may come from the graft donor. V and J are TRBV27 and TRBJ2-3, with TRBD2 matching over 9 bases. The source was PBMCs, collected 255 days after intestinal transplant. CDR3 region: CASSSLAGELTDTQYF. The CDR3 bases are TGTGCCAGCAGTTCCTTAGCGGGGGAGCTCACAGATACGCAGTATTTT.